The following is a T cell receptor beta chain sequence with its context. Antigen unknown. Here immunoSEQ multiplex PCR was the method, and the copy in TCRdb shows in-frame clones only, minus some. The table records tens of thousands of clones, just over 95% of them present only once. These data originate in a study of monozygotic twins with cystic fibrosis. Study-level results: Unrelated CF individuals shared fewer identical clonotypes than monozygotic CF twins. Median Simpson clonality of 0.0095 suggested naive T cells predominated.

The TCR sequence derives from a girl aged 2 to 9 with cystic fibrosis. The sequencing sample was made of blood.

The CDR3 region has the DNA TGTGCCAGCAGCCTAGCGGGAGGTACCACAGATACGCAGTATTTT. Translation gives CASSLAGGTTDTQYF. The chain recombines TRBV6-5 with TRBJ2-3, with 11 bases that match TRBD2. CDR3 size: 15 residues. J gave up 2 bases and V 6 bases, and 4 bases lay outside the gene matches. Germline CDR1 MNHEY, CDR2 SVGAGI.